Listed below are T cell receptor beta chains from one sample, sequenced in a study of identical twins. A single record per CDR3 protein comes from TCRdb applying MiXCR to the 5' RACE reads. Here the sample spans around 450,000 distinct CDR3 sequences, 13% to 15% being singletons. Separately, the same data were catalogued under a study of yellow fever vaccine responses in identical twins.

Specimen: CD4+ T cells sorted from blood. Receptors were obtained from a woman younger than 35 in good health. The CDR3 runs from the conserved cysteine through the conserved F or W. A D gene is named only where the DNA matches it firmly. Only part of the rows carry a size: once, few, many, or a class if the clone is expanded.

cdr3_aa: CASRAGGRTLNEQFF; cdr3_nt: TGTGCCAGCAGAGCAGGGGGAAGGACTCTTAATGAGCAGTTCTTC; clone_size: few; v_call: TRBV6-1; j_call: TRBJ2-1; d_call: TRBD1
cdr3_aa: CASSEIGGSSGNTIYF; cdr3_nt: TGTGCCAGCAGTGAAATCGGGGGGTCCTCTGGAAACACCATATATTTT; clone_size: NA; v_call: TRBV6-1; j_call: TRBJ1-3; d_call: NA
cdr3_aa: CASSSIGAGGLYEQYF; cdr3_nt: TGTGCCAGCAGTAGCATAGGCGCGGGGGGACTCTACGAGCAGTACTTC; clone_size: NA; v_call: TRBV27; j_call: TRBJ2-7; d_call: TRBD2
cdr3_aa: CATSRDRRRDTDTQYF; cdr3_nt: TGTGCCACCAGCAGAGATAGGCGGAGAGACACAGATACGCAGTATTTT; clone_size: few; v_call: TRBV15; j_call: TRBJ2-3; d_call: NA
cdr3_aa: CASSLRTAGKDTQYF; cdr3_nt: TGTGCCAGCAGCCTGAGGACAGCGGGCAAAGATACGCAGTATTTT; clone_size: few; v_call: TRBV7-2; j_call: TRBJ2-3; d_call: NA
cdr3_aa: CAISKIKGTDTQYF; cdr3_nt: TGTGCCATCAGTAAGATTAAAGGCACAGATACGCAGTATTTT; clone_size: many; v_call: TRBV10-3; j_call: TRBJ2-3; d_call: NA
cdr3_aa: CATSRGDFRDRSEETQYF; cdr3_nt: TGTGCCACCAGCAGAGGAGACTTCCGGGACAGGTCGGAGGAGACCCAGTACTTC; clone_size: few; v_call: TRBV15; j_call: TRBJ2-5; d_call: TRBD1
cdr3_aa: CASSQQGEQYF; cdr3_nt: TGTGCCAGCAGCCAACAGGGGGAGCAGTACTTC; clone_size: few; v_call: TRBV3-1; j_call: TRBJ2-7; d_call: NA
cdr3_aa: CASSRVTSGANTGELFF; cdr3_nt: TGTGCCAGCAGCCGCGTGACTAGCGGGGCGAACACCGGGGAGCTGTTTTTT; clone_size: NA; v_call: TRBV14; j_call: TRBJ2-2; d_call: TRBD2
cdr3_aa: CTSSHSGGVTDTQYF; cdr3_nt: TGTACCAGCAGCCATAGCGGGGGTGTCACAGATACGCAGTATTTT; clone_size: NA; v_call: TRBV7-3; j_call: TRBJ2-3; d_call: TRBD2
cdr3_aa: CASSQVGTNIQYF; cdr3_nt: TGTGCCAGCAGCCAAGTAGGAACAAACATTCAGTACTTC; clone_size: few; v_call: TRBV3-1; j_call: TRBJ2-4; d_call: NA
cdr3_aa: CASIGLPGKSYEQYF; cdr3_nt: TGTGCCAGCATCGGTCTTCCTGGGAAGAGCTACGAGCAGTACTTC; clone_size: few; v_call: TRBV27; j_call: TRBJ2-7; d_call: NA
cdr3_aa: CSARPGPYEQYF; cdr3_nt: TGCAGTGCTAGACCAGGTCCCTACGAGCAGTACTTC; clone_size: few; v_call: TRBV20-1; j_call: TRBJ2-7; d_call: NA
cdr3_aa: CASSSGGNEQFF; cdr3_nt: TGTGCCAGCAGCTCAGGCGGAAATGAGCAGTTCTTC; clone_size: many; v_call: TRBV5-1; j_call: TRBJ2-1; d_call: NA
cdr3_aa: CAIQGLKKTQYF; cdr3_nt: TGTGCCATACAGGGGTTAAAAAAGACCCAGTACTTC; clone_size: few; v_call: TRBV6-1; j_call: TRBJ2-5; d_call: TRBD1
cdr3_aa: CSARDGAGSTDTQYF; cdr3_nt: TGCAGTGCTAGAGATGGGGCGGGCAGCACAGATACGCAGTATTTT; clone_size: NA; v_call: TRBV20-1; j_call: TRBJ2-3; d_call: NA
cdr3_aa: CASSLVLITDPYAGELFF; cdr3_nt: TGTGCCAGCAGTTTAGTTTTAATTACGGACCCATACGCTGGGGAGCTGTTTTTT; clone_size: few; v_call: TRBV27; j_call: TRBJ2-2; d_call: NA
cdr3_aa: CASSLNPTGTQYF; cdr3_nt: TGTGCCAGCAGCTTAAATCCGACAGGGACGCAGTATTTT; clone_size: few; v_call: TRBV7-3; j_call: TRBJ2-3; d_call: TRBD1
cdr3_aa: CASSLAFRDTGELFF; cdr3_nt: TGCGCCAGCAGCTTGGCCTTTCGGGATACCGGGGAGCTGTTTTTT; clone_size: NA; v_call: TRBV5-1; j_call: TRBJ2-2; d_call: NA
cdr3_aa: CATSRDTPLEIRDGETQYF; cdr3_nt: TGTGCCACCAGCAGAGATACGCCTTTGGAGATCAGGGATGGAGAGACCCAGTACTTC; clone_size: few; v_call: TRBV15; j_call: TRBJ2-5; d_call: NA
cdr3_aa: CASSTIAGGLSYEQYF; cdr3_nt: TGTGCCAGCAGCACGATAGCGGGAGGGCTATCCTACGAGCAGTACTTC; clone_size: NA; v_call: TRBV5-6; j_call: TRBJ2-7; d_call: TRBD2
cdr3_aa: CASRLDSNQPQHF; cdr3_nt: TGTGCCAGCAGACTCGATAGCAATCAGCCCCAGCATTTT; clone_size: few; v_call: TRBV6-5; j_call: TRBJ1-5; d_call: NA
cdr3_aa: CASSLSEGAVGYTF; cdr3_nt: TGCGCCAGCAGCTTAAGTGAGGGGGCGGTTGGCTACACCTTC; clone_size: few; v_call: TRBV5-1; j_call: TRBJ1-2; d_call: TRBD1
cdr3_aa: CSALGQAQETQYF; cdr3_nt: TGCAGTGCACTGGGACAGGCACAAGAGACCCAGTACTTC; clone_size: few; v_call: TRBV20-1; j_call: TRBJ2-5; d_call: TRBD1
cdr3_aa: CASSLNGGGEQFF; cdr3_nt: TGTGCCAGCAGCTTAAACGGGGGAGGTGAGCAGTTCTTC; clone_size: NA; v_call: TRBV7-3; j_call: TRBJ2-1; d_call: NA
cdr3_aa: CASSLNVPGNTGELFF; cdr3_nt: TGTGCCAGCAGCTTAAACGTTCCCGGAAACACCGGGGAGCTGTTTTTT; clone_size: NA; v_call: TRBV7-3; j_call: TRBJ2-2; d_call: NA
cdr3_aa: CASSLPGTGNTGELFF; cdr3_nt: TGCGCCAGCAGCTTGCCCGGGACAGGGAACACCGGGGAGCTGTTTTTT; clone_size: many; v_call: TRBV5-1; j_call: TRBJ2-2; d_call: TRBD1
cdr3_aa: CASSLGQGLIGQYF; cdr3_nt: TGTGCCAGCAGCTTAGGACAGGGGTTGATCGGGCAGTACTTC; clone_size: few; v_call: TRBV7-6; j_call: TRBJ2-7; d_call: TRBD1
cdr3_aa: CASSYSRTTQYF; cdr3_nt: TGTGCCAGCAGTTACTCGAGGACGACCCAGTACTTC; clone_size: NA; v_call: TRBV6-2/TRBV6-3; j_call: TRBJ2-5; d_call: NA
cdr3_aa: CASSFRPSYNEQFF; cdr3_nt: TGTGCCAGCAGCTTCCGGCCCTCCTACAATGAGCAGTTCTTC; clone_size: few; v_call: TRBV3-1; j_call: TRBJ2-1; d_call: NA
cdr3_aa: CASVPVPANTGELFF; cdr3_nt: TGTGCCAGCGTCCCGGTCCCCGCGAACACCGGGGAGCTGTTTTTT; clone_size: NA; v_call: TRBV12-3/TRBV12-4; j_call: TRBJ2-2; d_call: NA
cdr3_aa: CSVEGVDRGPRYEQFF; cdr3_nt: TGCAGCGTTGAAGGGGTAGACAGGGGGCCGAGGTATGAGCAGTTCTTC; clone_size: many; v_call: TRBV29-1; j_call: TRBJ2-1; d_call: TRBD1
cdr3_aa: CSVAAGSHGTDTQYF; cdr3_nt: TGCAGCGTGGCGGCCGGATCCCACGGTACAGATACGCAGTATTTT; clone_size: many; v_call: TRBV29-1; j_call: TRBJ2-3; d_call: NA
cdr3_aa: CASVTSGGAKDTQYF; cdr3_nt: TGTGCCAGCGTGACTAGCGGGGGGGCGAAAGATACGCAGTATTTT; clone_size: NA; v_call: TRBV18; j_call: TRBJ2-3; d_call: TRBD2
cdr3_aa: CASSQLGDLQETQYF; cdr3_nt: TGCGCCAGCAGCCAGTTGGGGGACCTCCAAGAGACCCAGTACTTC; clone_size: few; v_call: TRBV4-1; j_call: TRBJ2-5; d_call: NA
cdr3_aa: CASSSGLAGVADTQYF; cdr3_nt: TGTGCCAGCAGTTCCGGACTAGCGGGAGTAGCAGATACGCAGTATTTT; clone_size: few; v_call: TRBV12-3/TRBV12-4; j_call: TRBJ2-3; d_call: TRBD2
cdr3_aa: CASSFPGSGEQYF; cdr3_nt: TGTGCCAGCAGTTTTCCCGGGTCGGGCGAGCAGTACTTC; clone_size: NA; v_call: TRBV12-3/TRBV12-4; j_call: TRBJ2-7; d_call: NA
cdr3_aa: CASSPYRDRGRETQYF; cdr3_nt: TGTGCCAGCAGCCCCTACCGGGACAGGGGCCGAGAGACCCAGTACTTC; clone_size: NA; v_call: TRBV14; j_call: TRBJ2-5; d_call: TRBD1
cdr3_aa: CATRGTPEAFF; cdr3_nt: TGTGCCACCCGAGGGACACCTGAAGCTTTCTTT; clone_size: many; v_call: TRBV28; j_call: TRBJ1-1; d_call: NA
cdr3_aa: CAISSTGAETQYF; cdr3_nt: TGTGCCATCAGTTCCACAGGGGCAGAGACCCAGTACTTC; clone_size: few; v_call: TRBV10-3; j_call: TRBJ2-5; d_call: TRBD1
cdr3_aa: CASSLTGYSYNEQFF; cdr3_nt: TGTGCCAGCAGCTTAACCGGGTACTCCTACAATGAGCAGTTCTTC; clone_size: few; v_call: TRBV11-2; j_call: TRBJ2-1; d_call: NA
cdr3_aa: CASRARGATSTDTQYF; cdr3_nt: TGTGCCAGCAGGGCCAGGGGGGCAACTAGCACAGATACGCAGTATTTT; clone_size: few; v_call: TRBV2; j_call: TRBJ2-3; d_call: NA
cdr3_aa: CSARDRVGFGETQYF; cdr3_nt: TGCAGTGCTAGAGATAGGGTGGGGTTTGGGGAGACCCAGTACTTC; clone_size: NA; v_call: TRBV20-1; j_call: TRBJ2-5; d_call: NA
cdr3_aa: CATSDSPGAGDTQYF; cdr3_nt: TGTGCCACCAGTGATTCTCCGGGGGCGGGGGATACGCAGTATTTT; clone_size: many; v_call: TRBV24-1; j_call: TRBJ2-3; d_call: NA
cdr3_aa: CSARSWITGTGELFF; cdr3_nt: TGCAGTGCTAGGTCGTGGATTACCGGGACCGGGGAGCTGTTTTTT; clone_size: few; v_call: TRBV20-1; j_call: TRBJ2-2; d_call: NA
cdr3_aa: CAWSVRDIFRNTEAFF; cdr3_nt: TGTGCCTGGAGTGTGCGGGACATTTTCCGGAACACTGAAGCTTTCTTT; clone_size: few; v_call: TRBV30; j_call: TRBJ1-1; d_call: NA
cdr3_aa: CASLNLAREQFF; cdr3_nt: TGTGCCAGCCTGAACCTAGCCCGAGAGCAGTTCTTC; clone_size: NA; v_call: TRBV18; j_call: TRBJ2-1; d_call: NA
cdr3_aa: CSVEDRYNTDTQYF; cdr3_nt: TGCAGCGTTGAAGATCGGTACAACACAGATACGCAGTATTTT; clone_size: few; v_call: TRBV29-1; j_call: TRBJ2-3; d_call: NA
cdr3_aa: CASSFSSRTTNEKLFF; cdr3_nt: TGTGCCAGCTCATTTTCCTCAAGAACGACTAATGAAAAACTGTTTTTT; clone_size: NA; v_call: TRBV18; j_call: TRBJ1-4; d_call: NA
cdr3_aa: CATSREVGTNEKLFF; cdr3_nt: TGTGCCACCAGCAGAGAAGTGGGGACTAATGAAAAACTGTTTTTT; clone_size: few; v_call: TRBV15; j_call: TRBJ1-4; d_call: NA
cdr3_aa: CSYKRGPFTDTQYF; cdr3_nt: TGCAGCTACAAGCGGGGGCCCTTCACAGATACGCAGTATTTT; clone_size: NA; v_call: TRBV29-1; j_call: TRBJ2-3; d_call: TRBD2
cdr3_aa: CASSDRTPGVKQYF; cdr3_nt: TGTGCCAGCAGCGACCGGACCCCAGGGGTGAAGCAGTACTTC; clone_size: few; v_call: TRBV6-1; j_call: TRBJ2-7; d_call: NA
cdr3_aa: CASSSLLMNTEAFF; cdr3_nt: TGTGCCAGCAGTTCTCTATTAATGAACACTGAAGCTTTCTTT; clone_size: NA; v_call: TRBV6-5; j_call: TRBJ1-1; d_call: NA
cdr3_aa: CASSPRGRGEWTQYF; cdr3_nt: TGTGCCAGCAGCCCTCGCGGCAGGGGGGAATGGACCCAGTACTTC; clone_size: NA; v_call: TRBV7-9; j_call: TRBJ2-5; d_call: NA
cdr3_aa: CSARDTGGLAGGDYNEQFF; cdr3_nt: TGCAGTGCTAGAGATACAGGGGGCTTAGCGGGAGGGGACTACAATGAGCAGTTCTTC; clone_size: few; v_call: TRBV20-1; j_call: TRBJ2-1; d_call: TRBD2
cdr3_aa: CASSVVGGGVYNEQFF; cdr3_nt: TGTGCCAGCAGCGTAGTAGGGGGAGGGGTCTACAATGAGCAGTTCTTC; clone_size: few; v_call: TRBV9; j_call: TRBJ2-1; d_call: NA
cdr3_aa: CSAGPGQGYIQYF; cdr3_nt: TGCAGTGCAGGACCGGGACAGGGGTACATTCAGTACTTC; clone_size: few; v_call: TRBV20-1; j_call: TRBJ2-4; d_call: TRBD1
cdr3_aa: CASSPWDGGEQYF; cdr3_nt: TGTGCCAGCAGTCCATGGGACGGGGGCGAGCAGTACTTC; clone_size: few; v_call: TRBV12-3/TRBV12-4; j_call: TRBJ2-7; d_call: NA
cdr3_aa: CASKIGQGIYNEQFF; cdr3_nt: TGTGCCAGCAAAATCGGACAGGGAATTTACAATGAGCAGTTCTTC; clone_size: few; v_call: TRBV2; j_call: TRBJ2-1; d_call: TRBD1